These 18 T cell receptor beta chains were all obtained from the same sample, sequenced in a study of PD-1 blockade in classical Hodgkin lymphoma. Repertoires were generated with immunoSEQ multiplex PCR, while TCRdb's copy carries only in-frame clones and drops some. This table holds under 20,000 clones, about 80% found once. The time point is: newly diagnosed, previously untreated cHL patient sample. CD4+ T cells were purified from thawed PBMCs by magnetic negative selection. Input material: CD4+ T cells from blood. The receptors originated from a human donor with classical Hodgkin lymphoma.

The J gene is TRBJ2-3, the V gene TRBV7-2; either TRBD1 or TRBD2 may fit D (5 bases each). V dropped 4 bases and J dropped 0 bases, with 11 bases sitting between them. Germline CDR1 SGHTA, CDR2 FQGNSA. The CDR3 is 15 residues long. The CDR3 DNA follows: TGTGCCAGCAGCTCAGGGACGATTAGCACAGATACGCAGTATTTT. It encodes CASSSGTISTDTQYF. The variable domain in full, with the rest retrieved from reference TRBV7-2 and TRBJ2-3, is GAGVSQSPSNKVTEKGKDVELRCDPISGHTALYWYRQSLGQGLEFLIYFQGNSAPDKSGLPSDRFSAERTGGSVSTLTIQRTQQEDSAVYLCASSSGTISTDTQYFGPGTRLTVL.

The J gene is TRBJ1-2, the V gene TRBV27; D is unresolved. The germline V and J ends were trimmed by 0 bases and 6 bases, with 8 bases remaining between them. This CDR3 contains 13 residues. Germline-derived CDR1 and CDR2 are MNHEY and SMNVEV (reference sequence). The CDR3 spells CASSLSQNNGYTF. The DNA of the CDR3 is TGTGCCAGCAGTTTATCGCAAAATAATGGCTACACCTTC.

CDR3 nucleotide sequence: TGTGCCAGCAGTTTTGCGGGACGGGGGGAGACCCAGTACTTC. Amino acids: CASSFAGRGETQYF. The chain carries TRBV27 and TRBJ2-5; perhaps TRBD2 as D (6 bases). This CDR3 has 14 amino acids. Trimming took off 3 bases at V and 5 bases at J, with 13 bases between the two ends. The germline gives CDR1 MNHEY, CDR2 SMNVEV (reference sequence).

The sample holds a few counts of this clone. This sequence joins TRBV2 and TRBJ1-2; unclear D gene. Germline assignment: CDR1 SNHLY and CDR2 FYNNEI. Trimming removed 1 base from V and 4 bases from J, with 10 bases in between. CDR3 length: 14 residues. CDR3 DNA: TGTGCCAGCAGTGAAGTCAGGTCCCTCTATGGCTACACCTTC. This translates into CASSEVRSLYGYTF.

The chain has TRBV5-1 and TRBJ2-7, with TRBD2 matching 11 bases. CDR1 is SGHRS, CDR2 YFSETQ, per germline. CDR3 length: 15 amino acids. Losses at the gene ends were 4 bases for V and 3 bases for J; bases not matched to a gene: 6. The CDR3 DNA is TGCGCCAGCAGCGACCCCCTAGCGGGAGGCTACGAGCAGTACTTC. Protein product: CASSDPLAGGYEQYF.

The chain carries TRBV9 and TRBJ2-3; TRBD2 agrees at 12 bases. The CDR3 extends over 17 amino acids. Germline V gives CDR1 SGDLS, CDR2 YYNGEE. V lost 0 bases, J lost 5 bases, and 7 bases stayed unmatched. The CDR3 is CASSVGALAGGGDTQYF. CDR3 DNA: TGTGCCAGCAGCGTAGGGGCACTAGCGGGAGGCGGAGATACGCAGTATTTT.

This clone was observed a handful of times. The V and J genes are TRBV6-5 and TRBJ2-1; 15 bases align to TRBD2. The CDR3 loop spans 14 amino acids. Germline V gene data show CDR1 as MNHEY and CDR2 as SVGAGI. V gave up 10 bases and J gave up 10 bases; unmatched junction bases: 8. The CDR3: CATVSGLAGGEQFF. CDR3 coding DNA: TGTGCCACCGTATCAGGACTAGCGGGAGGGGAGCAGTTCTTC.

V and J are TRBV14 and TRBJ2-1, with TRBD1 matching over 8 bases. Trimming removed 3 bases from V and 10 bases from J; junction bases left unmatched: 8. CDR1 and CDR2 (germline): SGHDN, FVKESK. This CDR3 region has 14 residues. CDR3 protein: CASSQLQGAVEQFF. CDR3 in DNA: TGTGCCAGCAGCCAGCTGCAGGGGGCTGTGGAGCAGTTCTTC.

The genes are TRBV7-9 and TRBJ2-7, with D perhaps TRBD1 or TRBD2 (7 bases each). Germline loops: CDR1 SEHNR, CDR2 FQNEAQ (reference sequence). CDR3 length: 17 amino acids. V was cut by 5 bases and J by 0 bases, with 20 bases left in between. The CDR3 spells CASSHPRGGPNSYEQYF. The CDR3 nucleotides are TGTGCCAGCAGCCACCCCAGGGGGGGGCCCAACTCCTACGAGCAGTACTTC.

This clone appeared once. The chain links TRBV7-8 to TRBJ2-3, with TRBD2 identical over 10 bases. CDR3 size: 15 residues. Germline lookup yields CDR1 SGHVS and CDR2 FQNEAQ. Unmatched junction bases numbered 5, after V lost 5 bases and J lost 3 bases. CDR3 sequence (DNA): TGTGCCAGCAGCGAGGGACTAGCGCATACAGATACGCAGTATTTT. Protein: CASSEGLAHTDTQYF.

The chain carries TRBV5-8 and TRBJ1-1, with D perhaps TRBD1 (5 bases). Germline V gene data show CDR1 as SGHTS and CDR2 as YDEGEE. V lost 4 bases and J lost 11, with 6 bases in between. The CDR3 runs 9 residues. CDR3 in amino acids: CASSGGAFF. CDR3 DNA sequence: TGTGCCAGCAGCGGGGGGGCTTTCTTT.

V gene TRBV5-1 combines with J gene TRBJ2-1; 7 positions match TRBD2. CDR1 is SGHRS and CDR2 is YFSETQ in the germline V gene. The ends lost 1 base at V and 5 bases at J; junction bases unmatched: 18. The CDR3 sequence is 19 residues long. The CDR3 sequence is CASSLLGTNRLVMNNEQFF. CDR3 sequence (DNA): TGCGCCAGCAGCTTGCTTGGGACTAACCGGCTAGTCATGAACAATGAGCAGTTCTTC.

The chain joins TRBV7-2 to TRBJ2-1; D uncertain. The CDR3 length is 12 residues. The V and J ends lost 5 bases and 10 bases respectively, with 12 bases between them. In germline, CDR1 is SGHTA, CDR2 FQGNSA. The CDR3 region is CASSPPLSEQFF. CDR3 DNA sequence: TGTGCCAGCAGCCCCCCTCTGTCGGAGCAGTTCTTC.

The chain joins TRBV6-6 to TRBJ2-2; a possible D gene is TRBD1 (6 bases). Per the germline V gene, CDR1 is MNHNY and CDR2 is SVGAGI (reference sequence). V lost 0 bases, J lost 4 bases, and 9 bases lay in between. CDR3 size: 15 residues. CDR3: CASSYSAGVTGELFF. The CDR3 DNA sequence: TGTGCCAGCAGTTACTCGGCAGGGGTCACCGGGGAGCTGTTTTTT.

This clone was recorded only once. The V gene is TRBV13, the J gene TRBJ2-1, with TRBD2 matching 11 bases. Germline V gene sequence: CDR1 PRHDT, CDR2 FYEKMQ (reference sequence). The CDR3 is 13 amino acids. The ends lost 6 bases at V and 8 bases at J; junction bases unmatched: 3. The CDR3 nucleotides are TGTGCCAGCAGGACTAGCGGGGCGCATGAGCAGTTCTTC. Protein: CASRTSGAHEQFF.

This chain joins TRBV6-6 and TRBJ2-5; no clear D. The V end was cut by 2 bases, the J end by 4 bases, with 8 bases between. The CDR3 spans 13 residues. CDR1 MNHNY and CDR2 SVGAGI come from the germline V gene (reference sequence). The CDR3 protein is CASSYDRVETQYF. The CDR3 DNA reads as TGTGCCAGCAGTTACGATAGGGTAGAGACCCAGTACTTC.

V and J are TRBV5-4 and TRBJ2-6, with D maybe TRBD1 (5 bases). V was shortened by 4 bases and J by 0 bases, with 11 bases between the two germline ends. CDR1 and CDR2 from the germline V gene are SGHNT and YYREEE (reference sequence). The CDR3 runs 16 residues. This CDR3 is CASSPQGNSGANVLTF. In nucleotides, the CDR3 is TGTGCCAGCAGCCCCCAGGGTAACTCTGGGGCCAACGTCCTGACTTTC.

The chain links TRBV6-6 to TRBJ2-1, with D hard to call. Germline V CDR1 and CDR2: MNHNY, SVGAGI (reference sequence). The length of the CDR3 is 15 residues. V shed 5 bases and J shed 3 bases, with 14 bases lying between them. The CDR3 DNA sequence: TGTGCCAGCAGTGCTCTCGGCGTGGACTACAATGAGCAGTTCTTC. Translated: CASSALGVDYNEQFF.